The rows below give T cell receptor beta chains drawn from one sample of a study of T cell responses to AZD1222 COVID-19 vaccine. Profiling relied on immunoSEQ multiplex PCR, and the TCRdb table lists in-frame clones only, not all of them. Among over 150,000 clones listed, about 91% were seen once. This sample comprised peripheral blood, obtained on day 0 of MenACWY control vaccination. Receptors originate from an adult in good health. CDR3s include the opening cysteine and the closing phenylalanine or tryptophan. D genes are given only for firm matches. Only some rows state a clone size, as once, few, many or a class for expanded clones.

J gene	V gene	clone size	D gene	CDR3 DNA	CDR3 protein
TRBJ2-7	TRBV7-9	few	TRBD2	TGTGCCAGCAGCCATGAGGGCGGGAGCTACGAGCAGTACTTC	CASSHEGGSYEQYF
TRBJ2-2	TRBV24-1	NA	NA	TGTGCCACCAGTGGAAGCTTCGGCCGAGTGAACACCGGGGAGCTGTTTTTT	CATSGSFGRVNTGELFF
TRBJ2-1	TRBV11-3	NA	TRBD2	TGTGCCAGCAGCGTCGAGCGGGAGCCGTACAATGAGCAGTTCTTC	CASSVEREPYNEQFF
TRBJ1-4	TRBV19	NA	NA	TGTGCCAGTAGGGACAGCCTTAATGAAAAACTGTTTTTT	CASRDSLNEKLFF
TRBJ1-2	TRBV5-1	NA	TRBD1	TGCGCCAGCAGCCCCTCAGGGGGCGCGCACTATGGCTACACCTTC	CASSPSGGAHYGYTF
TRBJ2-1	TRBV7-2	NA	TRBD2	TGTGCCGTAGGAGGCGGGAGGAGAGGCAATGAGCAGTTCTTC	CAVGGGRRGNEQFF
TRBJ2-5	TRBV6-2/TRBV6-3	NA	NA	TGTGCCAGCAGTTACGCCAGAATCGGACAAGAGACCCAGTACTTC	CASSYARIGQETQYF
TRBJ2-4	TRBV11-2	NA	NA	TGTGCCAGCAGCTTGGCAGGGAAGAAGGACATTCAGTACTTC	CASSLAGKKDIQYF
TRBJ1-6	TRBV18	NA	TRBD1	TGTGCCAGCTCGCAAGGACAGGGGAAATCACCCCTCCACTTT	CASSQGQGKSPLHF
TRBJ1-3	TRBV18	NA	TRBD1	TGTGCCAGCTCACCAGGGACAGGGGTCGGAAACACCATATATTTT	CASSPGTGVGNTIYF
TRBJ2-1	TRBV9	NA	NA	TGTGCCAGCAGCGTAGGATGGGGGGACCCTACCTACAATGAGCAGTTCTTC	CASSVGWGDPTYNEQFF
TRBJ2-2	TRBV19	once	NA	TGTGCCAGTAGTATTCATCCCACAAACACCGGGGAGCTGTTTTTT	CASSIHPTNTGELFF
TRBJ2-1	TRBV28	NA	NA	TGTGCCAGCAGTTTGACAGCCCCCTACAATGAGCAGTTCTTC	CASSLTAPYNEQFF
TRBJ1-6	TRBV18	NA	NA	TGTGCCAGCTCGTCCCTGGATAATTCACCCCTCCACTTT	CASSSLDNSPLHF
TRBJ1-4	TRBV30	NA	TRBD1	TGTGCCTGCACCTACAGGGGGCGAAGGGAAAAACTGTTTTTT	CACTYRGRREKLFF
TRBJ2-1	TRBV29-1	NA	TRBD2	TGCAGCGGCGAACTAGCGGGGGCGACGGCTGGGCAGTTCTTC	CSGELAGATAGQFF
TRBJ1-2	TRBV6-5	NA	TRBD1	TGTGCCAGCAGGGACAGGGGAGATGGCTACACCTTC	CASRDRGDGYTF
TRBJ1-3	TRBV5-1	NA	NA	TGCGCCAGCAGCTTGGAAGGAAACACCATATATTTT	CASSLEGNTIYF
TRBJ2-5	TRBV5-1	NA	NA	TGCGCCAGCAGCTTCAACAGGGGAGGGGGCCAAGAGACCCAGTACTTC	CASSFNRGGGQETQYF
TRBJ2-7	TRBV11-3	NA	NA	TGTGCCAGCAGCTTAGATCAAGGGGTGGATTACGAGCAGTACTTC	CASSLDQGVDYEQYF